The rows below give T cell receptor beta chains drawn from one sample of a study of CD8 T cells in Susac syndrome. Each CDR3 protein gets one entry after TCRdb re-called the immunoSEQ multiplex PCR reads with MiXCR. The sample lists approximately 140,000 distinct CDR3 sequences, around 80% occurring once. The sequencing input was CD8+ T cells from PBMCs. The receptors were gathered from a human donor with multiple sclerosis. The CDR3 runs from the conserved cysteine through the conserved F or W. D genes are given only for firm matches. A row's size may be missing; if present it is once, few, many or a size class.

v_call: TRBV7-8
clone_size: -
j_call: TRBJ2-7
d_call: -
cdr3_aa: CASIKGGRGAYEQYF
cdr3_nt: TGTGCCAGCATCAAAGGGGGCCGGGGGGCCTACGAGCAGTACTTC

v_call: TRBV21-1
clone_size: -
j_call: TRBJ1-4
d_call: -
cdr3_aa: CASSPEGYLDATNEKLFF
cdr3_nt: TGTGCCAGCAGCCCCGAAGGGTACCTAGATGCAACTAATGAAAAGCTGTTTTTT

v_call: TRBV2
clone_size: once
j_call: TRBJ2-5
d_call: -
cdr3_aa: CASSARSVGGRETQYF
cdr3_nt: TGTGCCAGCAGTGCACGGAGTGTCGGGGGGCGGGAGACCCAGTACTTC

v_call: TRBV7-2
clone_size: -
j_call: TRBJ2-5
d_call: -
cdr3_aa: CASTRALQETQYF
cdr3_nt: TGTGCCAGCACAAGAGCTCTCCAAGAGACCCAGTACTTC

v_call: TRBV28
clone_size: once
j_call: TRBJ2-7
d_call: -
cdr3_aa: CASSRGSPNEQYF
cdr3_nt: TGTGCCAGCAGTCGGGGGAGCCCTAACGAGCAGTACTTC

v_call: TRBV7-2
clone_size: -
j_call: TRBJ1-5
d_call: -
cdr3_aa: CASSLAPGPQHF
cdr3_nt: TGTGCCAGCAGCTTAGCGCCCGGGCCCCAGCATTTT

v_call: TRBV2
clone_size: -
j_call: TRBJ1-2
d_call: -
cdr3_aa: CASGNRFFLYGYTF
cdr3_nt: TGTGCCAGCGGTAACAGGTTTTTCCTCTACGGCTACACCTTC

v_call: TRBV19
clone_size: -
j_call: TRBJ1-1
d_call: -
cdr3_aa: CASSIYQGMNTEAFF
cdr3_nt: TGTGCCAGTAGTATTTATCAGGGCATGAACACTGAAGCTTTCTTT

v_call: TRBV19
clone_size: few
j_call: TRBJ2-7
d_call: TRBD1
cdr3_aa: CASSPDRDYEQYF
cdr3_nt: TGTGCCAGTAGTCCCGACAGGGACTACGAGCAGTACTTC

v_call: TRBV9
clone_size: -
j_call: TRBJ1-1
d_call: -
cdr3_aa: CASSVGQGIEAFF
cdr3_nt: TGTGCCAGCAGCGTAGGTCAGGGGATTGAAGCTTTCTTT

v_call: TRBV7-9
clone_size: -
j_call: TRBJ2-3
d_call: TRBD1
cdr3_aa: CASSLDRGSFYTGTDTQYF
cdr3_nt: TGTGCCAGCAGCCTGGACAGGGGAAGCTTCTATACCGGCACAGATACGCAGTATTTT

v_call: TRBV7-9
clone_size: -
j_call: TRBJ2-5
d_call: TRBD2
cdr3_aa: CASSPAGGAEGKTQYF
cdr3_nt: TGTGCCAGCAGCCCTGCGGGGGGGGCTGAGGGAAAGACCCAGTACTTC

v_call: TRBV14
clone_size: -
j_call: TRBJ2-1
d_call: -
cdr3_aa: CASSQRRGAGEQFF
cdr3_nt: TGTGCCAGCAGCCAAAGGAGGGGGGCGGGTGAGCAGTTCTTC

v_call: TRBV3-1
clone_size: -
j_call: TRBJ1-2
d_call: -
cdr3_aa: CASTQGGNRYGYTF
cdr3_nt: TGTGCCAGCACCCAGGGCGGAAATCGCTATGGCTACACCTTC

v_call: TRBV10-3
clone_size: few
j_call: TRBJ2-7
d_call: -
cdr3_aa: CAISESETSSYEQYF
cdr3_nt: TGTGCCATCAGTGAATCGGAAACGAGCTCCTACGAGCAGTACTTC

v_call: TRBV20-1
clone_size: -
j_call: TRBJ1-2
d_call: -
cdr3_aa: CSARDTGTLYGYTF
cdr3_nt: TGCAGTGCTAGAGATACAGGGACCCTCTACGGCTACACCTTC

v_call: TRBV27
clone_size: -
j_call: TRBJ1-2
d_call: TRBD1
cdr3_aa: CASSLSRGGGYGYTF
cdr3_nt: TGTGCCAGCAGTTTATCGAGAGGGGGCGGTTATGGCTACACCTTC

v_call: TRBV24-1
clone_size: once
j_call: TRBJ1-5
d_call: -
cdr3_aa: CATSDMRDQPQHF
cdr3_nt: TGTGCCACCAGTGATATGCGGGATCAGCCCCAGCATTTT

v_call: TRBV20-1
clone_size: -
j_call: TRBJ1-1
d_call: -
cdr3_aa: CSAMFYTEAFF
cdr3_nt: TGCAGTGCGATGTTCTACACTGAAGCTTTCTTT

v_call: TRBV16
clone_size: once
j_call: TRBJ2-5
d_call: TRBD1
cdr3_aa: CASSQPTTGGSETQYF
cdr3_nt: TGTGCCAGCAGCCAACCTACGACAGGGGGGTCGGAGACCCAGTACTTC

v_call: TRBV25-1
clone_size: -
j_call: TRBJ2-3
d_call: TRBD2
cdr3_aa: CASSPRRGGRTDTQYF
cdr3_nt: TGTGCCAGCAGTCCCCGGCGGGGGGGGCGAACAGATACGCAGTATTTT

v_call: TRBV12-3/TRBV12-4
clone_size: -
j_call: TRBJ2-3
d_call: TRBD1
cdr3_aa: CASSRGQGRTDTQYF
cdr3_nt: TGTGCCAGCAGTCGGGGACAGGGGCGCACAGATACGCAGTATTTT